The entry below gives a single T cell receptor (beta chain) sequence along with its context. This sample is part of a study of spatial heterogeneity in lung cancer. Each TCR cDNA molecule carried a unique molecular identifier. Using its own MiXCR run on the 5' RACE reads, TCRdb lists one record per CDR3 protein. The sample comprises tens of thousands of distinct CDR3 sequences, 10% to 15% of which are singletons, and 4.6% rests with the top ten. Noted time point: sample taken at primary tumor resection. Whole RNA was taken from tumor, nontumor lung or frozen PBMC; it was then sequenced unsorted. The CDR3 contains 15 residues. V was clipped by 1 base and J by 5 bases, with 12 bases between them. Per the germline V gene, CDR1 is SGHRS and CDR2 is YFSETQ.

The V call is TRBV5-1, the J call TRBJ2-2; TRBD1 might be the D (6 bases). The input for sequencing was PBMCs, taken at surgery. This sequence was found in a male donor with early-stage non-small cell lung cancer. CDR3 coding DNA: TGCGCCAGCAGCTTGAAGAAGGGGGAGACCGGGGAGCTGTTTTTT. As protein: CASSLKKGETGELFF.